The source of this T cell receptor beta chain is a study of cytomegalovirus exposure and HLA in healthy donors. Findings and caveats of the study: Productive rates of about 87% or about 30% were seen for most TCR beta V segments in an earlier analysis. Among CMV-associated TCR beta chains, most appeared HLA-restricted in a later analysis. Most subjects' HLA-A and HLA-B alleles were reportedly predicted from TCR beta sequences.

13 Jbeta primers and 60 Vbeta primers were used for the PCR. Clones were read by immunoSEQ multiplex PCR, and TCRdb kept only the in-frame ones, dropping some. Here the sample table reports 35,000 to 45,000 clones. As regards this clone: Its specificity is not known.

The CDR3 loop spans 13 amino acids. The germline V and J ends were trimmed by 4 bases and 2 bases, with 7 bases remaining between them. The V gene's germline CDR1 is SGHRS and CDR2 YFSETQ. The clonotype was recovered from a young man in good health and CMV-seronegative. The chain links TRBV5-1 to TRBJ1-5; D is ambiguous. The sample taken for sequencing was PBMCs. The CDR3 region is CASSHTGNQPQHF. CDR3 DNA sequence: TGCGCCAGCAGCCATACAGGCAATCAGCCCCAGCATTTT. Based on the CDR3 plus reference TRBV5-1 and TRBJ1-5, the full variable domain is KAGVTQTPRYLIKTRGQQVTLSCSPISGHRSVSWYQQTPGQGLQFLFEYFSETQRNKGNFPGRFSGRQFSNSRSEMNVSTLELGDSALYLCASSHTGNQPQHFGDGTRLSIL.